The 12 T cell receptor beta chains below all came from one sample that was sequenced in a study of CD8+ T cells in alopecia areata. Extracted from the samples, RNA was reverse transcribed into cDNA to serve as the sequencing template. The data were produced by immunoSEQ multiplex PCR, yet TCRdb's version contains in-frame clones alone and is incomplete. Found here are roughly 140,000 clones, 40% to 65% of them singletons; the top ten hold over 0.75%. The source material was CD4+ T cells sorted from blood, sampled at week 0. These receptors all come from a human donor with alopecia areata.

This rearrangement joins TRBV9 to TRBJ2-1; TRBD1 matches 9 bases. The CDR3 sequence is 14 residues long. Trimming cost V 3 bases and J 6 bases; bases outside gene matches: 4. Germline CDR1 is SGDLS and CDR2 is YYNGEE. Written as DNA, the CDR3 is TGTGCCAGCAGCGCGGGACAGGGTTTCAATGAGCAGTTCTTC. Its translation is CASSAGQGFNEQFF.

The CDR3 nucleotides are TGCAGCGTTGAAGATTCAGGGGGATTGAGGCAGTACTTC. It encodes CSVEDSGGLRQYF. The chain combines TRBV29-1 with TRBJ2-7; 7 bases are shared with TRBD1. Germline V lookup: CDR1 SQVTM, CDR2 ANQGSEA. The V segment lost 0 bases and the J segment 9 bases; nucleotides outside the gene matches: 8. The CDR3 totals 13 residues.

This clone was seen a handful of times. This chain uses TRBV29-1 with TRBJ1-1; possible D gene TRBD1, 5 bases. Germline CDR1 is SQVTM and CDR2 is ANQGSEA. The CDR3 extends over 12 amino acids. V was shortened by 7 bases and J by 0 bases, with 9 bases between the two germline ends. CDR3 nucleotides: TGCAGCGGCAGGGTCATGAACACTGAAGCTTTCTTT. It translates to CSGRVMNTEAFF.

This CDR3 reads CASSYAGQGAFF. The CDR3 bases are TGTGCCAGCAGTTACGCCGGACAGGGAGCTTTCTTT. The rearrangement joins TRBV6-5 to TRBJ1-1; 8 bases align to TRBD1. From germline, CDR1 is MNHEY and CDR2 SVGAGI. The CDR3 has 12 residues. V was pared by 2 bases and J by 10 bases, with 3 bases of the junction left unmatched.

This clone showed up just a few times. Other DNA sequences in this specimen translate into the identical CDR3. The chain recombines TRBV30 with TRBJ1-5; D possibly corresponds to TRBD1 (5 bases). This CDR3 spans 13 amino acids. V lost 2 bases and J 2 bases, leaving 7 bases between the germline ends. Germline V gene lookup returns CDR1 GTSNPN and CDR2 SVGIG (reference sequence). CDR3 nucleotides: TGTGCCTGGAGTATGACAGGCAATCAGCCCCAGCATTTT. Encoded protein: CAWSMTGNQPQHF.

V is TRBV9 and J is TRBJ1-2, with D possibly matching TRBD1 (6 bases). Deletions cut 9 bases from V and 3 bases from J, with 15 bases between. The CDR3 loop spans 13 amino acids. CDR1 SGDLS and CDR2 YYNGEE come from the germline V gene. The CDR3 DNA follows: TGTGCCACCCGTGGACAGCATGACTATGGCTACACCTTC. Translation: CATRGQHDYGYTF. Combining the CDR3 with reference TRBV9 and TRBJ1-2 gives the whole variable domain DSGVTQTPKHLITATGQRVTLRCSPRSGDLSVYWYQQSLDQGLQFLIQYYNGEERAKGNILERFSAQQFPDLHSELNLSSLELGDSALYFCATRGQHDYGYTFGSGTRLTVV.

This clone appeared once. The chain uses TRBV7-2 and TRBJ1-5; the match to TRBD1 covers 9 bases. V shed 4 bases, J shed 8 bases, and the junction held 9 bases outside the gene matches. In germline, CDR1 is SGHTA, CDR2 FQGNSA. The CDR3 runs to 15 residues. CDR3 residues: CASSSGQGVGKPQHF. For the CDR3, the DNA is TGTGCCAGCAGCTCGGGACAGGGAGTTGGGAAGCCCCAGCATTTT.

This rearrangement joins TRBV28 to TRBJ1-2; 8 nucleotides line up with TRBD1. Germline CDR1 and CDR2: MDHEN and SYDVKM. J lost 4 bases, V lost 3 bases, and 10 bases had no gene match. The CDR3 length is 16 residues. For the CDR3, the DNA is TGTGCCAGCAGTTTGCCCCGGACAGGGTTGGGCTATGGCTACACCTTC. As protein: CASSLPRTGLGYGYTF.

The chain combines TRBV6-5 with TRBJ2-1, with TRBD2 matching 11 bases. V lost 6 bases, J lost 6 bases, and 7 bases stayed unmatched. From germline, CDR1 is MNHEY and CDR2 SVGAGI. CDR3 length: 15 amino acids. In nucleotides, the CDR3 is TGTGCCAGCAGAATCACTAGCGGGAGTTTCAATGAGCAGTTCTTC. Its protein product is CASRITSGSFNEQFF.

The chain is built from TRBV30 and TRBJ2-3; weak D call: TRBD2 (6 bases). Germline loops: CDR1 GTSNPN, CDR2 SVGIG (reference sequence). The CDR3 totals 14 residues. V was cut by 1 base and J by 7 bases, with 15 bases left in between. The CDR3 region is CAWSGSGALYTQYF. CDR3 coding DNA: TGTGCCTGGAGTGGTAGCGGAGCACTCTATACGCAGTATTTT.

V usage is TRBV30 and J usage is TRBJ1-2, with no clear D. Germline V gene data show CDR1 as GTSNPN and CDR2 as SVGIG (reference sequence). The CDR3 length is 13 residues. V was shortened by 4 bases and J by 9 bases, with 18 bases between the two germline ends. For the CDR3, the DNA is TGTGCCTGGATCCCGGACGGGTTCTCAAGCTACACCTTC. Amino acids: CAWIPDGFSSYTF.

This rearrangement joins TRBV4-1 to TRBJ1-2; D unresolved. The germline V gene has CDR1 MGHRA and CDR2 YSYEKL. The CDR3 sequence is 15 residues long. The germline V and J ends were trimmed by 2 bases and 2 bases, with 12 bases remaining between them. The DNA of the CDR3 is TGCGCCAGCAGCCAACTATTGGCGGGCAACTATGGCTACACCTTC. Protein product: CASSQLLAGNYGYTF.